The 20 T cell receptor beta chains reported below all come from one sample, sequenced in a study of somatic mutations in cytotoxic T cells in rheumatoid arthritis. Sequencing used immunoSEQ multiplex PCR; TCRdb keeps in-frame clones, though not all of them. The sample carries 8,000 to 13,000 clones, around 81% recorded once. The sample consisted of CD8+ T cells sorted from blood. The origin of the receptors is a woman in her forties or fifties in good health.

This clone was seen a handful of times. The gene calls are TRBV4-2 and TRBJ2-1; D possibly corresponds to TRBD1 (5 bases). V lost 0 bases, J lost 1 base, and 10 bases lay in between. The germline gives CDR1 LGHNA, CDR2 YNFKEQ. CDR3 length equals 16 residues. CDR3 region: CASSQDTQGSYNEQFF. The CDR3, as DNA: TGTGCCAGCAGCCAAGATACCCAGGGATCCTACAATGAGCAGTTCTTC.

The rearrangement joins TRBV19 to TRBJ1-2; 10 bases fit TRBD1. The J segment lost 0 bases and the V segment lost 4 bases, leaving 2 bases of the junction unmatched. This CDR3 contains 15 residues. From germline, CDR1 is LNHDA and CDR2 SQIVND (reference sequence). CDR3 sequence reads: CASSKGTGANYGYTF. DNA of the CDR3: TGTGCCAGTAGTAAGGGGACAGGGGCTAACTATGGCTACACCTTC. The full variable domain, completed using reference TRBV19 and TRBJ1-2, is DGGITQSPKYLFRKEGQNVTLSCEQNLNHDAMYWYRQDPGQGLRLIYYSQIVNDFQKGDIAEGYSVSREKKESFPLTVTSAQKNPTAFYLCASSKGTGANYGYTFGSGTRLTVV.

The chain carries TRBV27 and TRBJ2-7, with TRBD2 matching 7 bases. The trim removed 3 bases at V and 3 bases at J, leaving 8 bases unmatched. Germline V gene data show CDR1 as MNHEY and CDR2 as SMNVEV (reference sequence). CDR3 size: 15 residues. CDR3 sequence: CASSFPAAGVYEQYF. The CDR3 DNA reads TGTGCCAGCAGTTTCCCGGCCGCGGGAGTCTACGAGCAGTACTTC.

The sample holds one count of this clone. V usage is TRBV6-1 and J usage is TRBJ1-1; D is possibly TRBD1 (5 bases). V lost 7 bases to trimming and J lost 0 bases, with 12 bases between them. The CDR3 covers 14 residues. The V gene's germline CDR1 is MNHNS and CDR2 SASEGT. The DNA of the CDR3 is TGTGCCAGCACTCTACAGGTTCTGAACACTGAAGCTTTCTTT. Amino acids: CASTLQVLNTEAFF.

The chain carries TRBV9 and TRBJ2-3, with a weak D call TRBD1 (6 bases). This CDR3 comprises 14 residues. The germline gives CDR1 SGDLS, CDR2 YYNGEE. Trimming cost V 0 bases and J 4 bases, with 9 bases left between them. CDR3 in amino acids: CASSVGGQSDTQYF. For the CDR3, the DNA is TGTGCCAGCAGCGTAGGCGGACAGTCAGATACGCAGTATTTT. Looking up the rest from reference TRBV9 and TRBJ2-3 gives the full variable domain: DSGVTQTPKHLITATGQRVTLRCSPRSGDLSVYWYQQSLDQGLQFLIQYYNGEERAKGNILERFSAQQFPDLHSELNLSSLELGDSALYFCASSVGGQSDTQYFGPGTRLTVL.

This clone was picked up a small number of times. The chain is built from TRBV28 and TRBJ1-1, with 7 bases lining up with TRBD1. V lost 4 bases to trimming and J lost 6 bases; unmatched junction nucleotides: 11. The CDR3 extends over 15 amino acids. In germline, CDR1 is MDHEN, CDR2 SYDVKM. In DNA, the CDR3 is TGTGCCAGCAGTTCAAGGACAGGTCTGAGGTCTGAAGCTTTCTTT. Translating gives CASSSRTGLRSEAFF.

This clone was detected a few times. CDR3 in DNA: TGTGCCAGCAGTGGGTTCGGGAACGAGCAGTACTTC. As protein: CASSGFGNEQYF. The rearrangement uses TRBV6-1 and TRBJ2-7; D perhaps matches TRBD2 (5 bases). CDR3 length: 12 residues. From germline, CDR1 is MNHNS and CDR2 SASEGT. V was shortened by 4 bases and J by 5 bases, with 9 bases between the two germline ends.

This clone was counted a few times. The chain's CDR3 is CASSLVLANEQFF. The CDR3 DNA reads as TGTGCCAGCAGCTTAGTATTGGCCAATGAGCAGTTCTTC. The gene calls are TRBV7-9 and TRBJ2-1; D gene unclear. V dropped 1 base and J dropped 6 bases, with 7 bases sitting between them. The CDR3 consists of 13 residues. Germline assignment: CDR1 SEHNR and CDR2 FQNEAQ (reference sequence).

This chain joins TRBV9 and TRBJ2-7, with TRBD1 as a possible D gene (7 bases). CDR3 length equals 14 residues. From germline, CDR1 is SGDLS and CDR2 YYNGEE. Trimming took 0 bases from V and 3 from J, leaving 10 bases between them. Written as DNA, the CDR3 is TGTGCCAGCAGCGTAGGGCAGGGGGGCTACGAGCAGTACTTC. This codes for CASSVGQGGYEQYF.

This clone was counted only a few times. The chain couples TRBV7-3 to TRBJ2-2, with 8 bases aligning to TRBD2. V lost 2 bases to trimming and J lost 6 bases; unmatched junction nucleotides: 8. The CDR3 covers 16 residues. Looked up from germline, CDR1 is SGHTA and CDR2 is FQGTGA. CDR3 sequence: CASSLFGAGGPGELFF. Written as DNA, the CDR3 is TGTGCCAGCAGCTTATTTGGGGCGGGAGGCCCCGGGGAGCTGTTTTTT.

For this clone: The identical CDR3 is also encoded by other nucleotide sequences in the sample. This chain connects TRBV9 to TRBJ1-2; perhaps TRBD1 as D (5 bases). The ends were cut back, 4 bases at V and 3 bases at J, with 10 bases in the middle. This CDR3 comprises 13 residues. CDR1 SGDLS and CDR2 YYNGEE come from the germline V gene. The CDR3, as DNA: TGTGCCAGCAGCACTGGGGGGGACTATGGCTACACCTTC. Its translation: CASSTGGDYGYTF.

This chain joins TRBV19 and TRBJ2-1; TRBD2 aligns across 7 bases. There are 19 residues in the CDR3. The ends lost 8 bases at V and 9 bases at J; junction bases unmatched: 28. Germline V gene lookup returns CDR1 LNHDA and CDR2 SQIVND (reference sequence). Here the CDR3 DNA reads TGTGCCAGTTCCCCCATACCCCCCCTCGCTGAAGGGAGGGCCGGTGAGCAGTTCTTC. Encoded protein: CASSPIPPLAEGRAGEQFF.

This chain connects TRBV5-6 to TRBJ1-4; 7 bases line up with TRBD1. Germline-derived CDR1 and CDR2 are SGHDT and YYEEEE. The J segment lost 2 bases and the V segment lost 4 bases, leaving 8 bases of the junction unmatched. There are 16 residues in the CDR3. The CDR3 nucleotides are TGTGCCAGCAGCGACTCATGGGGACAGACTAATGAAAAACTGTTTTTT. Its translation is CASSDSWGQTNEKLFF.

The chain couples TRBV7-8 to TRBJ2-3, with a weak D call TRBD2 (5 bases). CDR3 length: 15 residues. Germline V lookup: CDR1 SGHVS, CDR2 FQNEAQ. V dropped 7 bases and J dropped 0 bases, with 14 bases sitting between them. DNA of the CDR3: TGTGCCAGCACCCCCTTGAGGGTGAGCACAGATACGCAGTATTTT. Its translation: CASTPLRVSTDTQYF.

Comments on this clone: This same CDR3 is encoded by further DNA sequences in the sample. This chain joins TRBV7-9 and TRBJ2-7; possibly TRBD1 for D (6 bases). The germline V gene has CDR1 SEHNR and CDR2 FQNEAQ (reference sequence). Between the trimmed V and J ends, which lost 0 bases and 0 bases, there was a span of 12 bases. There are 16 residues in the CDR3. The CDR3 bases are TGTGCCAGCAGCTTAGCCCTCGGACAGTTCTCCTACGAGCAGTACTTC. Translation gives CASSLALGQFSYEQYF.

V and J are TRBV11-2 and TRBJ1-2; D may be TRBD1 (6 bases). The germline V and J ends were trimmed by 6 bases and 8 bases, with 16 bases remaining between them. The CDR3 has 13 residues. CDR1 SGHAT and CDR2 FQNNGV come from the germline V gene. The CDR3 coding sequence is TGTGCCAGCAGGGGGGGGACAACGTCAGGCTACACCTTC. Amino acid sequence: CASRGGTTSGYTF.

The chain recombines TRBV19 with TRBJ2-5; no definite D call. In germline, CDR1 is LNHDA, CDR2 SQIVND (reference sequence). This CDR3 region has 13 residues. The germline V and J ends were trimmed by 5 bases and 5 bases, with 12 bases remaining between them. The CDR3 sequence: CASSGMVGETQYF. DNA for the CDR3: TGTGCCAGTAGTGGCATGGTCGGGGAGACCCAGTACTTC.

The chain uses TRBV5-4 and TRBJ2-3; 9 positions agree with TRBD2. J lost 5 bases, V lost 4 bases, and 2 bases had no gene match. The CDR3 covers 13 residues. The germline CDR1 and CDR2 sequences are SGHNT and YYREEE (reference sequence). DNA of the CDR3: TGTGCCAGCAGCGGGCGGGAGGGAGATACGCAGTATTTT. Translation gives CASSGREGDTQYF.

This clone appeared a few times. This chain's CDR3 is CAWRDRGTGELFF. For the CDR3, the DNA is TGTGCCTGGAGGGACAGGGGCACCGGGGAGCTGTTTTTT. The genes are TRBV30 and TRBJ2-2; the match to TRBD1 covers 9 bases. The ends lost 3 bases at V and 4 bases at J; junction bases unmatched: 0. The germline gives CDR1 GTSNPN, CDR2 SVGIG (reference sequence). The CDR3 contains 13 residues.

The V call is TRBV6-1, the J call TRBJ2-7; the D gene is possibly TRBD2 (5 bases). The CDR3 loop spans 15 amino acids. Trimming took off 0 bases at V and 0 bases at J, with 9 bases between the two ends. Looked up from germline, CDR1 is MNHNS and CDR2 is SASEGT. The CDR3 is CASSEASGSSYEQYF. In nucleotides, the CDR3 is TGTGCCAGCAGTGAAGCATCGGGAAGCTCCTACGAGCAGTACTTC.